This entry features one TCR beta chain sequence. Using immunoSEQ multiplex PCR, the repertoire was profiled, and TCRdb retains in-frame clones only, with some absent. The table lists 130,000 or so clones, 75% to 95% of them singletons. The V gene end was trimmed by 4 bases and the J gene end by 6 bases; junction bases not matched to a gene: 8. Germline V CDR1 and CDR2: SQVTM, ANQGSEA. CDR3 length: 13 amino acids. This entry comes from a study of control samples from healthy donors and cancer patients. The genes are TRBV29-1 and TRBJ2-7; 8 bases match TRBD2. The sequenced material came from blood. The sequence was obtained from a man between 18 and 35 years old in good health. CDR3 nucleotides: TGCAGCGTTGGTGAGCGGGGGCGTCTCGAGCAGTACTTC. As protein: CSVGERGRLEQYF.